This TCR beta chain originates from a study of chemoradiotherapy in HPV16-positive cancers. The CDR3 consists of 17 residues. Trimming stripped 5 bases from V and 7 bases from J, with 27 bases between. In germline, CDR1 is SGHTA, CDR2 FQGNSA. Profiled with immunoSEQ multiplex PCR; TCRdb holds only in-frame clones, not every one. The sample has about 12,000 clones, approximately 77% seen once. This TCR was recovered from a human donor with HPV-associated anogenital cancer. V usage is TRBV7-2 and J usage is TRBJ2-7; D perhaps matches TRBD2 (7 bases). The sample was taken from a patient who underwent chemoradiotherapy. This chain's CDR3 is CASSPDRSGGLVWEQYF. In DNA form, the CDR3 reads TGTGCCAGCAGCCCTGATAGGTCCGGGGGGCTTGTGTGGGAGCAGTACTTC.